A single sample is the source of the 20 T cell receptor beta chains below, sequenced in a study of cytomegalovirus exposure and HLA in healthy donors (dated by TCRdb to the late 2010s). Libraries were prepared through the immunoSEQ multiplex PCR assay. The multiplex PCR relied on a mix of 60 forward primers for TCR Vbeta segments and 13 reverse primers for TCR Jbeta segments. Entries here come from immuneACCESS through TCRdb and include only in-frame sequences with V and J called. Some clones fail to appear in such tables; in the studies checked, an unresolved V gene covers under half of the shortfall, and the cause of the remainder is unknown. Counted in this sample were about 82,000 clones; 78% of them appeared once. The ten most abundant clones make up 5.5% of the sample. The sequencing input was PBMCs. These receptors came from a male donor in good health and CMV-seropositive.

The rearrangement joins TRBV6-5 to TRBJ2-3, with D possibly being TRBD2 (5 bases). The germline V gene encodes CDR1 MNHEY and CDR2 SVGAGI. The V end lost 2 bases, the J end lost 4 bases, and 10 bases lay between the germline ends. CDR3 size: 14 residues. The CDR3 DNA follows: TGTGCCAGCAGTTACACTGGGAGCGCAGATACGCAGTATTTT. Its translation is CASSYTGSADTQYF.

The table lists this clone with a few counts. The chain is built from TRBV2 and TRBJ1-1, with no clear D. Trimming shortened V by 2 bases and J by 1 base, and 5 bases separated the two germline ends. The CDR3 contains 13 residues. Germline V gene data show CDR1 as SNHLY and CDR2 as FYNNEI. CDR3 sequence reads: CASSENRNTEAFF. CDR3 sequence (DNA): TGTGCCAGCAGTGAAAACAGGAACACTGAAGCTTTCTTT. The full variable domain, its missing parts supplied by reference TRBV2 and TRBJ1-1, is EPEVTQTPSHQVTQMGQEVILRCVPISNHLYFYWYRQILGQKVEFLVSFYNNEISEKSEIFDDQFSVERPDGSNFTLKIRSTKLEDSAMYFCASSENRNTEAFFGQGTRLTVV.

V is TRBV18 and J is TRBJ2-1; TRBD1 aligns across 10 bases. Germline CDR1 and CDR2: KGHSH and LQKENI. The CDR3 runs to 14 residues. The V segment lost 3 bases and the J segment 8 bases; nucleotides outside the gene matches: 4. CDR3 loop: CASSPTGGSYEQFF. As DNA, the CDR3 is TGTGCCAGCTCACCGACAGGGGGCTCGTATGAGCAGTTCTTC.

Only one count was recorded for this clone. The chain carries TRBV15 and TRBJ1-2, with D uncertain. V was trimmed by 2 bases and J by 8 bases, leaving 12 bases between them. Per the germline V gene, CDR1 is LNHNV and CDR2 is YYDKDF (reference sequence). This CDR3 contains 13 residues. The CDR3 DNA follows: TGTGCCACCAGCAGATCCCGGGAGCGGGGCTACACCTTC. Translated, it gives CATSRSRERGYTF.

This chain links TRBV29-1 with TRBJ1-1, with a weak D call TRBD1 (5 bases). V lost 6 bases and J lost 6, with 11 bases in between. This CDR3 has 11 amino acids. The V gene's germline CDR1 is SQVTM and CDR2 ANQGSEA. The CDR3 DNA follows: TGCAGCGTCCCATGGGGCCCTGAAGCTTTCTTT. Translation gives CSVPWGPEAFF.

This sequence joins TRBV28 and TRBJ2-7, with D possibly matching TRBD1 (5 bases). Trimming removed 3 bases from V and 6 bases from J, with 9 bases in between. CDR3 size: 12 residues. The germline V gene encodes CDR1 MDHEN and CDR2 SYDVKM. The CDR3 sequence is CASSLSGLEQYF. CDR3 nucleotide sequence: TGTGCCAGCAGTTTGTCAGGGCTCGAGCAGTACTTC.

The chain recombines TRBV7-6 with TRBJ2-1; D is unclear. Looked up from germline, CDR1 is SGHVS and CDR2 is FNYEAQ. The CDR3 covers 17 residues. The germline V and J ends were trimmed by 0 bases and 0 bases, with 12 bases remaining between them. The CDR3 nucleotides are TGTGCCAGCAGCTTAGCGGGCTTTCCGAGCTCCTACAATGAGCAGTTCTTC. Its protein product is CASSLAGFPSSYNEQFF.

This rearrangement joins TRBV18 to TRBJ1-2, with TRBD1 matching 10 bases. The CDR3 spans 17 residues. Germline trimming cut 2 bases from V and 8 bases from J; bases unmatched to any gene: 14. CDR1 and CDR2 (germline): KGHSH, LQKENI. CDR3 region: CASSPFHLRGQGCGYTF. The CDR3 coding sequence is TGTGCCAGCTCACCATTCCACTTGCGGGGACAGGGGTGCGGCTACACCTTC.

The chain recombines TRBV7-9 with TRBJ2-3, with D tentatively TRBD2 (5 bases). The V and J ends lost 6 bases and 1 base respectively, with 8 bases between them. Germline V gives CDR1 SEHNR, CDR2 FQNEAQ (reference sequence). The CDR3 is 13 residues long. The CDR3 DNA reads as TGTGCCAGCAGTGGACTGGGCACAGATACGCAGTATTTT. Its translation is CASSGLGTDTQYF.

Worth noting for this clone: An end of the junction differs from the germline gene, which may be a read error. The chain is built from TRBV7-9 and TRBJ1-2; the match to TRBD1 covers 7 bases. Germline CDR1 SEHNR, CDR2 FQNEAQ (reference sequence). The CDR3 spans 16 residues. The CDR3 spells CSSSLLLTGPRYGYTF. CDR3 nucleotide sequence: TGTTCCAGCAGCTTGTTGTTGACAGGGCCTAGATATGGCTACACCTTC.

The gene calls are TRBV5-1 and TRBJ1-4, with no clear D. With 4 bases removed from V and 7 bases from J, the gap between germline ends came to 17 bases. The CDR3 spans 15 residues. Germline V gene sequence: CDR1 SGHRS, CDR2 YFSETQ. DNA of the CDR3: TGCGCCAGCAGCCCCGTCATCTCGGGGTCTGAAAAACTGTTTTTT. It specifies CASSPVISGSEKLFF.

The chain joins TRBV2 to TRBJ2-7, with TRBD1 matching over 8 bases. This CDR3 contains 18 residues. V was clipped by 4 bases and J by 0 bases; unmatched bases: 14. The germline V gene has CDR1 SNHLY and CDR2 FYNNEI. CDR3 sequence reads: CASSAGRQGWRSSYEQYF. Here the CDR3 DNA reads TGTGCCAGCAGTGCGGGGAGACAGGGGTGGCGAAGCTCCTACGAGCAGTACTTC.

A remark on this clone: The same CDR3 arises from other DNA sequences in this sample as well. This sequence joins TRBV9 and TRBJ2-1, with TRBD2 matching 8 bases. Germline V gene sequence: CDR1 SGDLS, CDR2 YYNGEE. With V trimmed by 8 bases and J by 5 bases, 18 bases remained unmatched. The length of the CDR3 is 17 residues. CDR3 coding DNA: TGTGCCAGTAGCCATCCTTCGGTGGGCGGGGGGAACAATGAGCAGTTCTTC. This translates into CASSHPSVGGGNNEQFF.

This clone was seen a handful of times. J is TRBJ1-1 and V is TRBV20-1; unclear D gene. In germline, CDR1 is DFQATT, CDR2 SNEGSKA (reference sequence). The V gene lost 3 bases and the J gene lost 8 bases, with 10 bases spanning the gap. The CDR3 length is 11 residues. For the CDR3, the DNA is TGCAGTGCTAGGAGGCCCGCGGAAGCTTTCTTT. Protein: CSARRPAEAFF.

The rearrangement links TRBV5-1 to TRBJ2-3; the D gene is possibly TRBD2 (6 bases). The CDR3 runs to 14 residues. From germline, CDR1 is SGHRS and CDR2 YFSETQ. V was cut by 2 bases and J by 2 bases, with 9 bases left in between. As DNA, the CDR3 is TGCGCCAGCAGCTTCTGGGGGGACACAGATACGCAGTATTTT. Translated: CASSFWGDTDTQYF.

This chain joins TRBV18 and TRBJ2-5, with 7 bases lining up with TRBD2. CDR1 is KGHSH, CDR2 LQKENI, per germline. The CDR3 covers 17 residues. Trimming removed 3 bases from V and 2 bases from J; junction bases left unmatched: 12. The CDR3, as DNA: TGTGCCAGCTCACCCTTGAACCCTGTCGGGGGGCAAGAGACCCAGTACTTC. This sequence encodes CASSPLNPVGGQETQYF.

This clone was observed a few times. This chain uses TRBV7-9 with TRBJ1-4; the D is unclear. Per the germline V gene, CDR1 is SEHNR and CDR2 is FQNEAQ (reference sequence). The CDR3 runs 13 residues. The V end was cut by 7 bases, the J end by 7 bases, with 13 bases between. Written as DNA, the CDR3 is TGTGCCAGCACCCTGGAGCAGCCTGAAAAACTGTTTTTT. Its translation: CASTLEQPEKLFF.

The V gene is TRBV27, the J gene TRBJ2-1, with 14 bases identical to TRBD2. The CDR3 loop spans 15 amino acids. The J segment lost 9 bases and the V segment lost 5 bases, leaving 6 bases of the junction unmatched. In germline, CDR1 is MNHEY, CDR2 SMNVEV (reference sequence). CDR3 protein: CASSRWTSGRIEQFF. The DNA of the CDR3 is TGTGCCAGCAGTCGCTGGACTAGCGGGAGGATTGAGCAGTTCTTC.

The genes are TRBV5-6 and TRBJ2-7, with 10 bases fitting TRBD2. CDR3 length: 17 amino acids. Germline trimming cut 3 bases from V and 6 bases from J; bases unmatched to any gene: 15. CDR1 is SGHDT and CDR2 is YYEEEE in the germline V gene. CDR3 amino acids: CASSWGGSLAGVSEQYF. In DNA form, the CDR3 reads TGTGCCAGCAGCTGGGGGGGATCTCTAGCGGGAGTAAGCGAGCAGTACTTC. Full variable domain (remainder filled in from reference TRBV5-6 and TRBJ2-7): DAGVTQSPTHLIKTRGQQVTLRCSPKSGHDTVSWYQQALGQGPQFIFQYYEEEERQRGNFPDRFSGHQFPNYSSELNVNALLLGDSALYLCASSWGGSLAGVSEQYFGPGTRLTVT.

The chain recombines TRBV5-8 with TRBJ1-1; 7 bases map to TRBD1. The CDR3 runs to 15 residues. Germline V gene data show CDR1 as SGHTS and CDR2 as YDEGEE. V lost 6 bases, J lost 1 base, and 9 bases stayed unmatched. CDR3 sequence (DNA): TGTGCCAGCACCCGACAGGGACTGGCGAACACTGAAGCTTTCTTT. Encoded protein: CASTRQGLANTEAFF.